The clone carrying this TCR beta chain has more than one count but fewer than ten. Antigen: not known. PCR amplification relied on 60 Vbeta primers (plus 13 Jbeta primers). Libraries were prepared by immunoSEQ multiplex PCR; TCRdb keeps only in-frame clonotypes and omits some of them. The sample gives 120,000 or so clones, about 15% of which show up once; less than 3.5% is in the top ten. The source of the sample is a study of cytomegalovirus exposure and HLA in healthy donors. Regarding the study as a whole: Across donors, most TCRs were seen rarely, yet some public ones were widespread.

This CDR3 has 13 amino acids. Germline CDR1 MGHDK, CDR2 SYGVNS. V was pared by 2 bases and J by 7 bases, with 4 bases of the junction left unmatched. Sequenced: PBMCs. This chain uses TRBV25-1 with TRBJ2-5; 7 bases are shared with TRBD1. The receptor comes from a female donor in good health and CMV-seropositive. CDR3 nucleotide sequence: TGTGCCAGCAGTGAACAAGGGGGCGGGACCCAGTACTTC. Translating it yields CASSEQGGGTQYF. Variable domain in full (rest from reference TRBV25-1 and TRBJ2-5): EADIYQTPRYLVIGTGKKITLECSQTMGHDKMYWYQQDPGMELHLIHYSYGVNSTEKGDLSSESTVSRIRTEHFPLTLESARPSHTSQYLCASSEQGGGTQYFGPGTRLLVL.